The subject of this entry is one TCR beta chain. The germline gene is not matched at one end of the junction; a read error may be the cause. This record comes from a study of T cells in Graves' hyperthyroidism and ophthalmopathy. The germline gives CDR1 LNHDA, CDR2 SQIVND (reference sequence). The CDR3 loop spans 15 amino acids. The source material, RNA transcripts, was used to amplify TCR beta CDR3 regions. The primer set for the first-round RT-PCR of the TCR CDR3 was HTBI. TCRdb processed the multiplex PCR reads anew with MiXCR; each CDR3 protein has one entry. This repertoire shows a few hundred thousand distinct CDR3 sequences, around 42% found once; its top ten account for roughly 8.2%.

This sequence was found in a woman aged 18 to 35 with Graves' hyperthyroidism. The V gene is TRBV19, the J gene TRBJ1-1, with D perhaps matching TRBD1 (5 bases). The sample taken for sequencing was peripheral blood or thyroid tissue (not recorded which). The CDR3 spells CASSIDRGLNSEAFF. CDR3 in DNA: TGTGCCAGTAGTATAGATCGGGGCCTGAACAGTGAAGCTTTCTTT.